Ten or more counts support the clone carrying this T cell receptor beta chain. Its specificity is not known. This record comes from a study of T-cell reconstitution after alpha-beta-depleted transplantation in children. Whole-study results and caveats: Where some patients showed high TCRbeta diversity at day 60, it came from recipient T cells and thymic progenitors that had survived. After one year, T-cell counts and TCRbeta diversity mostly came from new T cells.

The CDR3 covers 13 residues. The V and J ends lost 6 bases and 7 bases respectively, with 13 bases between them. This sample's TCRbeta library carried unique molecular identifier barcodes. Each CDR3 protein gets one entry after TCRdb re-called the PCR reads with MiXCR. In the table there are 200,000 or so distinct CDR3 sequences, approximately 6.9% of which are singletons. V gene TRBV12-3 or TRBV12-4 combines with J gene TRBJ1-5; the D gene is possibly TRBD1 (5 bases). The source of this sequence is a boy aged 2 to 9 with acute lymphoblastic leukemia, due to receive a stem cell transplant. This sample comprised PBMCs, obtained before TCRalphabeta/CD19-depleted stem cell transplant. The CDR3 spells CASSSQGWQPQHF. CDR3 bases: TGTGCCAGCAGCTCCCAGGGTTGGCAGCCCCAGCATTTT.